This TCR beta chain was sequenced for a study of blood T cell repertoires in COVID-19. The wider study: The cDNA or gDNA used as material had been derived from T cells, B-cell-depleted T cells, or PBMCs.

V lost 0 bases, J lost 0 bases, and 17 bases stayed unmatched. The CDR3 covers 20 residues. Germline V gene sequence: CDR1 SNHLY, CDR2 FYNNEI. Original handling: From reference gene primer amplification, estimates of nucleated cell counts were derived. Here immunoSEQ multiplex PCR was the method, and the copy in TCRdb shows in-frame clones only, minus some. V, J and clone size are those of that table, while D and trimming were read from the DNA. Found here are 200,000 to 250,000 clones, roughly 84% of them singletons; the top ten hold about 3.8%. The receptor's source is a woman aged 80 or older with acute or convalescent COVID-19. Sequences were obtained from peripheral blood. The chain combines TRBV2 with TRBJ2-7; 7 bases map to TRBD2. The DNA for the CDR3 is TGTGCCAGCAGTGAAGCGCTTCAGGCTGGGGGGGAGGTTAGCTCCTACGAGCAGTACTTC. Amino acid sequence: CASSEALQAGGEVSSYEQYF.